This T cell receptor beta chain was sequenced in a study of CD8 T cells in ankylosing spondylitis. Study-level results: A TCR beta motif of about eight highly homologous variants appeared characteristic of ankylosing spondylitis blood. A number of the motif variants had already been described in reactive arthritis synovial fluid and blood.

The TCR beta libraries were generated through quantitative 5'-RACE incorporating molecular barcodes. A single record per CDR3 protein comes from TCRdb applying MiXCR to the 5' RACE reads. This table holds about 250,000 distinct CDR3 sequences, around 8% found once. The germline V gene has CDR1 SGHRS and CDR2 YFSETQ. V gave up 0 bases and J gave up 8 bases, with 6 bases separating them. The CDR3 length is 13 residues. This clonotype was counted many times. Its specificity is unknown. Sequencing was done on a sample of blood, either unsorted or a sorted T cell fraction (not recorded which). The chain links TRBV5-1 to TRBJ1-6; D remains ambiguous. This clonotype was sampled from a female donor with ankylosing spondylitis or in good health (not recorded which). The CDR3 reads CASSLGTDSPLHF. The CDR3 region has the DNA TGCGCCAGCAGCTTGGGGACGGATTCACCCCTCCACTTT.